This T cell receptor (beta chain) is from a study of CD8 T cells in Susac syndrome. Random hexamers primed reverse transcription of about 0.5 to 1 ug RNA. immunoSEQ multiplex PCR amplified TCR beta CDR3 across 54 Vbeta, 13 Jbeta. MiXCR, applied by TCRdb to the immunoSEQ multiplex PCR reads, yields one record per CDR3 protein. The sample carries 85,000 to 90,000 distinct CDR3 sequences, approximately 92% recorded once. Germline values: CDR1 DFQATT, CDR2 SNEGSKA (reference sequence). Losses at the gene ends were 5 bases for V and 0 bases for J; bases not matched to a gene: 4. The CDR3 totals 14 residues. Negative isolation yielded the CD8+ and CD4+ T cells, while FACS enriched the TEMRA cells.

The receptor's source is a human donor in good health. Sequenced input: CD8+ T cells from PBMCs. The rearrangement uses TRBV20-1 and TRBJ2-7, with 10 bases that match TRBD1. The CDR3, as DNA: TGCAGTGCTGTCAGGACAGGGGGCTCCTACGAGCAGTACTTC. Its protein product is CSAVRTGGSYEQYF.